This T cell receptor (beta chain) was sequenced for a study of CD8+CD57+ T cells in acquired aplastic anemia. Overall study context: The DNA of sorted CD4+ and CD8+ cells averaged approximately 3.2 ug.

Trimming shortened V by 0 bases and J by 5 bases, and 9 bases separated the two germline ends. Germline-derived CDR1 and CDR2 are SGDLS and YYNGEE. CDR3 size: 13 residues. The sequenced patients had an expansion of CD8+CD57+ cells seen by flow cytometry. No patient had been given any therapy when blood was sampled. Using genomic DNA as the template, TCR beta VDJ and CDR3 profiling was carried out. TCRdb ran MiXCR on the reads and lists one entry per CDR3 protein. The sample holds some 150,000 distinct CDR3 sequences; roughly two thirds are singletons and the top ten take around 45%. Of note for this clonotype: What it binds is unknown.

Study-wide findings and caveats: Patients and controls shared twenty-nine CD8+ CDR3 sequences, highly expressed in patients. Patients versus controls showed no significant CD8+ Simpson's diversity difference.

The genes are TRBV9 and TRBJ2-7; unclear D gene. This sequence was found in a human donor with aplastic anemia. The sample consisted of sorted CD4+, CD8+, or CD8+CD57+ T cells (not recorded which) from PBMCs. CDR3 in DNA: TGTGCCAGCAGCGTAGAGCTCGGCGACGAGCAGTACTTC. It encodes CASSVELGDEQYF.